The next 8 T cell receptor beta chains were all read from a single sample in a study of shared clonotypes between healthy human individuals. The table came from immunoSEQ multiplex PCR; TCRdb's copy has only in-frame clones and leaves some out. The sample carries fewer than 1.4 million clones, around 78% recorded once. Source material: memory CD4+ T cells from PBMCs. Documented subset: CD45RA-negative fraction. The receptor source for this set is a young man in good health. Some clones in this sample may be carry-over from other donors' samples.

This chain connects TRBV5-1 to TRBJ2-2; unclear D gene. V was shortened by 7 bases and J by 2 bases, with 15 bases between the two germline ends. The germline gives CDR1 SGHRS, CDR2 YFSETQ. The CDR3 covers 15 residues. CDR3 residues: CASSPSRVNTGELFF. The CDR3 DNA is TGCGCCAGCTCACCATCCCGCGTAAACACCGGGGAGCTGTTTTTT.

This chain uses TRBV18 with TRBJ1-3, with TRBD1 identical over 7 bases. The junction had 17 bases not matched to a gene; V was cut back by 3 bases and J by 6 bases. From germline, CDR1 is KGHSH and CDR2 LQKENI. CDR3 length: 18 residues. DNA of the CDR3: TGTGCCAGCTCACCCTCCACCGCGTCGGCAGGGGGAATAAACACCATATATTTT. This sequence encodes CASSPSTASAGGINTIYF.

This clone has a single count. The chain uses TRBV5-4 and TRBJ2-3, with D tentatively TRBD2 (6 bases). This CDR3 region has 17 residues. Germline lookup yields CDR1 SGHNT and CDR2 YYREEE (reference sequence). V was trimmed by 5 bases and J by 0 bases, leaving 19 bases between them. This CDR3 reads CASSSGSRVISTDTQYF. In DNA, the CDR3 is TGTGCCAGCAGTTCCGGGAGCCGGGTAATAAGCACAGATACGCAGTATTTT.

The gene calls are TRBV30 and TRBJ2-1; D ambiguous. CDR1 and CDR2 (germline): GTSNPN, SVGIG (reference sequence). Trimming stripped 0 bases from V and 3 bases from J, with 6 bases between. This CDR3 region has 13 residues. The CDR3 region is CAWSVPNYNEQFF. In DNA, the CDR3 is TGTGCCTGGAGTGTACCTAACTACAATGAGCAGTTCTTC.

J is TRBJ1-4 and V is TRBV7-9, with TRBD1 matching 7 bases. This CDR3 is 13 amino acids long. The trim removed 5 bases at V and 7 bases at J, leaving 4 bases unmatched. Per germline, CDR1 SEHNR and CDR2 FQNEAQ (reference sequence). The CDR3 protein is CASSPQGTEKLFF. CDR3 bases: TGTGCCAGCAGCCCACAGGGGACTGAAAAACTGTTTTTT.

CDR3 DNA sequence: TGTGCCAGCAGCCTACTCCTTGGACTAGCGGGAATAATTGAGAGCACAGATACGCAGTATTTT. Translating gives CASSLLLGLAGIIESTDTQYF. This sequence joins TRBV28 and TRBJ2-3; 12 nucleotides line up with TRBD2. The CDR3 has 21 residues. Germline V gene data show CDR1 as MDHEN and CDR2 as SYDVKM. With 6 bases clipped from V and 0 bases from J, the junction kept 19 bases outside the gene matches.

The rearrangement links TRBV4-3 to TRBJ2-1, with 11 bases that match TRBD2. The V gene's germline CDR1 is LGHNA and CDR2 YSLEER. The CDR3 is made up of 18 amino acids. V lost 1 base, J lost 0 bases, and 5 bases stayed unmatched. The CDR3 loop is CASSQGGLAGSSYNEQFF. Here the CDR3 DNA reads TGCGCCAGCAGCCAAGGTGGACTAGCGGGTAGCTCCTACAATGAGCAGTTCTTC.

This chain's CDR3 is CASSLFSGSNEQFF. Here the CDR3 DNA reads TGTGCCAGCAGCTTATTTAGCGGGAGCAATGAGCAGTTCTTC. The chain couples TRBV7-3 to TRBJ2-1; 9 nucleotides align to TRBD2. CDR1 and CDR2 from the germline V gene are SGHTA and FQGTGA. Trimming removed 2 bases from V and 6 bases from J; junction bases left unmatched: 2. The CDR3 extends over 14 amino acids.